The clone carrying this T cell receptor beta chain was seen a handful of times. These data are taken from a study of blood T cells in healthy people across ages. Germline values: CDR1 SGDLS, CDR2 YYNGEE. The CDR3 is made up of 15 amino acids. Deletions cut 0 bases from V and 2 bases from J, with 9 bases between. Primed by a sample-barcoded 5' primer and a J-beta primer mix, a second PCR proceeded for 7 to 11 cycles. TCRdb itself ran the 5' RACE reads through MiXCR, one entry per CDR3 protein. This table holds roughly 800,000 distinct CDR3 sequences, about three fifths found once. This TCR derives from a young man in good health. The rearrangement links TRBV9 to TRBJ1-5; D not certain. The sample was blood. CDR3 residues: CASSVGPGRNQPQHF. In nucleotides, the CDR3 is TGTGCCAGCAGCGTAGGGCCAGGACGCAATCAGCCCCAGCATTTT. The entire variable domain, with the rest obtained from reference TRBV9 and TRBJ1-5, is as follows: DSGVTQTPKHLITATGQRVTLRCSPRSGDLSVYWYQQSLDQGLQFLIQYYNGEERAKGNILERFSAQQFPDLHSELNLSSLELGDSALYFCASSVGPGRNQPQHFGDGTRLSIL.